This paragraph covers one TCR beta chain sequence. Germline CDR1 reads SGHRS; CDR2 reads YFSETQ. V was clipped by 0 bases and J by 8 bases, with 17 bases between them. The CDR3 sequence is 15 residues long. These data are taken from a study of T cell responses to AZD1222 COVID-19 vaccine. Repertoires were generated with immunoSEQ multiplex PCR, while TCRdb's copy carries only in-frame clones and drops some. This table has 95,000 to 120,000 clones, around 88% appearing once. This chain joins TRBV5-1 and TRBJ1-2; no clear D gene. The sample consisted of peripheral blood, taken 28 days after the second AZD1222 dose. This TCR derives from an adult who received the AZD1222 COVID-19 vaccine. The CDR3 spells CASSLDDFSSGGYTF. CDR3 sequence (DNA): TGCGCCAGCAGCTTGGACGACTTTTCCTCGGGAGGCTACACCTTC.